This T cell receptor (beta chain) derives from a study of blood T cell repertoires in COVID-19. Libraries were prepared by immunoSEQ multiplex PCR; TCRdb keeps only in-frame clonotypes and omits some of them. The sample holds approximately 190,000 clones; under 90% are singletons and the top ten take roughly an eighth. Deletions cut 2 bases from V and 1 base from J, with 5 bases between. This CDR3 has 13 residues. From germline, CDR1 is MNHEY and CDR2 SMNVEV (reference sequence). This chain uses TRBV27 with TRBJ1-1, with no clear D. The clonotype originates from a man aged 25-40 years with active or convalescent COVID-19. Specimen: peripheral blood. In DNA, the CDR3 is TGTGCCAGCAGTTTAACAGCGAACACTGAAGCTTTCTTT. This gives the protein CASSLTANTEAFF.